The rows below give T cell receptor beta chains drawn from one sample of a study of blood T cell repertoires in COVID-19. Assay: immunoSEQ multiplex PCR; the TCRdb copy retains only in-frame clones and omits some. The sample lists around 180,000 clones, less than 85% occurring once. The sample was peripheral blood. Every receptor here comes from a woman older than 75 with active or convalescent COVID-19. CDR3s include the opening cysteine and the closing phenylalanine or tryptophan. Each record gives: CDR3 protein, CDR3 DNA, J gene, V gene, clone size, D gene. The D gene is left open where the match is weak. Size is stated for part of the rows, as once, few or many counts, or as a class when the clone is expanded.

CDR3 protein: CASSNRQGTNLNTGELFF
CDR3 DNA: TGCGCCAGCAGCAATAGACAGGGGACCAATCTGAACACCGGGGAGCTGTTTTTT
J gene: TRBJ2-2
V gene: TRBV4-1
clone size: NA
D gene: TRBD1

CDR3 protein: CASSPLLPGIDYGYTF
CDR3 DNA: TGTGCCAGCTCACCTTTGTTACCGGGGATCGACTATGGCTACACCTTC
J gene: TRBJ1-2
V gene: TRBV18
clone size: NA
D gene: NA

CDR3 protein: CASTNSRLADEQFF
CDR3 DNA: TGCGCCAGCACCAATTCTCGGCTGGCGGATGAGCAGTTCTTC
J gene: TRBJ2-1
V gene: TRBV5-1
clone size: NA
D gene: NA

CDR3 protein: CASSKGLAGSSTDTQYF
CDR3 DNA: TGTGCCAGCAGCAAAGGACTAGCGGGTTCTAGCACAGATACGCAGTATTTT
J gene: TRBJ2-3
V gene: TRBV7-6
clone size: NA
D gene: TRBD2

CDR3 protein: CASSLVAGGRAEAFF
CDR3 DNA: TGTGCCAGCAGCTTAGTAGCAGGGGGCAGGGCTGAAGCTTTCTTT
J gene: TRBJ1-1
V gene: TRBV7-6
clone size: NA
D gene: TRBD1

CDR3 protein: CASSEAGTHDQPQHF
CDR3 DNA: TGTGCCAGCAGTGAAGCGGGGACACACGATCAGCCCCAGCATTTT
J gene: TRBJ1-5
V gene: TRBV6-1
clone size: NA
D gene: NA

CDR3 protein: CASTGGQALSYNEQFF
CDR3 DNA: TGTGCCAGTACCGGGGGACAGGCGCTCTCCTACAATGAGCAGTTCTTC
J gene: TRBJ2-1
V gene: TRBV19
clone size: few
D gene: TRBD1

CDR3 protein: CAGPLGLAETYEQYF
CDR3 DNA: TGTGCCGGGCCTCTCGGTTTAGCGGAAACCTACGAGCAGTACTTC
J gene: TRBJ2-7
V gene: TRBV30
clone size: once
D gene: NA

CDR3 protein: CASSYAGGELFF
CDR3 DNA: TGCGCCAGCAGCTATGCCGGGGGGGAGCTGTTTTTT
J gene: TRBJ2-2
V gene: TRBV5-1
clone size: NA
D gene: NA

CDR3 protein: CASSSRGQGEYF
CDR3 DNA: TGCGCCAGCAGCTCACGAGGACAGGGGGAGTATTTT
J gene: TRBJ2-3
V gene: TRBV5-1
clone size: NA
D gene: TRBD1

CDR3 protein: CASSWDRADTEAFF
CDR3 DNA: TGCGCCAGCAGCTGGGACAGGGCTGACACTGAAGCTTTCTTT
J gene: TRBJ1-1
V gene: TRBV5-1
clone size: NA
D gene: TRBD1

CDR3 protein: CASTVDRNTEAFF
CDR3 DNA: TGTGCCAGTACTGTAGACAGGAACACTGAAGCTTTCTTT
J gene: TRBJ1-1
V gene: TRBV19
clone size: once
D gene: NA

CDR3 protein: CAIRRDRNTEAFF
CDR3 DNA: TGTGCCATCAGGCGGGACAGGAACACTGAAGCTTTCTTT
J gene: TRBJ1-1
V gene: TRBV10-3
clone size: NA
D gene: TRBD1

CDR3 protein: CASRMTGDRTF
CDR3 DNA: TGTGCCAGCAGAATGACAGGGGACCGCACCTTC
J gene: TRBJ1-2
V gene: TRBV12-3/TRBV12-4
clone size: NA
D gene: TRBD1

CDR3 protein: CASSVTSSGSRNEQFF
CDR3 DNA: TGTGCCAGCAGCGTAACATCTAGCGGGAGTCGAAATGAGCAGTTCTTC
J gene: TRBJ2-1
V gene: TRBV9
clone size: NA
D gene: TRBD2

CDR3 protein: CASSLDGTGGRRQYF
CDR3 DNA: TGTGCCAGCAGCTTGGATGGGACAGGGGGCAGAAGGCAGTACTTC
J gene: TRBJ2-7
V gene: TRBV5-5
clone size: NA
D gene: TRBD1

CDR3 protein: CAISESSGAEWSGYTF
CDR3 DNA: TGTGCCATCAGTGAGTCGAGCGGGGCGGAGTGGAGTGGCTACACCTTC
J gene: TRBJ1-2
V gene: TRBV10-3
clone size: NA
D gene: NA

CDR3 protein: CASSLGGLSYGYTF
CDR3 DNA: TGTGCCAGCAGTTTAGGAGGTCTTAGCTATGGCTACACCTTC
J gene: TRBJ1-2
V gene: TRBV27
clone size: NA
D gene: NA

CDR3 protein: CASSPRTSNTGELFF
CDR3 DNA: TGTGCCAGCAGCCCACGGACATCGAACACCGGGGAGCTGTTTTTT
J gene: TRBJ2-2
V gene: TRBV7-3
clone size: few
D gene: NA

CDR3 protein: CASSFGDRKFQETQYF
CDR3 DNA: TGTGCCAGCAGCTTTGGGGACAGGAAGTTCCAAGAGACCCAGTACTTC
J gene: TRBJ2-5
V gene: TRBV7-9
clone size: NA
D gene: TRBD1

CDR3 protein: CASSPRSSTHSTDTQYF
CDR3 DNA: TGTGCCAGCTCACCAAGGAGTTCTACACATTCGACAGATACGCAGTATTTT
J gene: TRBJ2-3
V gene: TRBV18
clone size: NA
D gene: NA

CDR3 protein: CASSQFQGTDYGYTF
CDR3 DNA: TGTGCCAGCAGCCAATTTCAGGGGACGGACTATGGCTACACCTTC
J gene: TRBJ1-2
V gene: TRBV7-6
clone size: NA
D gene: NA

CDR3 protein: CASSRDREGEKLFF
CDR3 DNA: TGTGCCAGCAGCAGGGACAGGGAGGGTGAAAAACTGTTTTTT
J gene: TRBJ1-4
V gene: TRBV6-5
clone size: NA
D gene: TRBD1

CDR3 protein: CASAGDSYYGYTF
CDR3 DNA: TGTGCCAGCGCTGGAGACAGTTACTATGGCTACACCTTC
J gene: TRBJ1-2
V gene: TRBV2
clone size: NA
D gene: NA

CDR3 protein: CASSPPVASGAYNEQFF
CDR3 DNA: TGTGCCAGCAGCCCGCCGGTAGCTAGCGGAGCCTACAATGAGCAGTTCTTC
J gene: TRBJ2-1
V gene: TRBV7-9
clone size: NA
D gene: TRBD2

CDR3 protein: CASSRGGLESEQYF
CDR3 DNA: TGTGCCAGCAGCCGCGGGGGACTCGAGAGCGAGCAGTACTTC
J gene: TRBJ2-7
V gene: TRBV5-4
clone size: NA
D gene: TRBD2

CDR3 protein: CASSRTFTRGSWGEQYF
CDR3 DNA: TGCGCCAGCAGCCGCACCTTCACAAGGGGGTCTTGGGGCGAGCAGTACTTC
J gene: TRBJ2-7
V gene: TRBV4-1
clone size: once
D gene: NA

CDR3 protein: CASGRQTYEQYF
CDR3 DNA: TGTGCCAGCGGCCGACAGACCTACGAGCAGTACTTC
J gene: TRBJ2-7
V gene: TRBV28
clone size: NA
D gene: NA

CDR3 protein: CASSLWRARTEAFF
CDR3 DNA: TGTGCCAGCAGTTTATGGAGGGCGCGGACTGAAGCTTTCTTT
J gene: TRBJ1-1
V gene: TRBV28
clone size: NA
D gene: NA

CDR3 protein: CASSTQGNQPQHF
CDR3 DNA: TGTGCCAGTAGTACCCAGGGCAATCAGCCCCAGCATTTT
J gene: TRBJ1-5
V gene: TRBV19
clone size: NA
D gene: NA

CDR3 protein: CASSYPRGRPGELFF
CDR3 DNA: TGTGCCAGCAGCTACCCCAGGGGACGGCCCGGGGAGCTGTTTTTT
J gene: TRBJ2-2
V gene: TRBV13
clone size: few
D gene: NA

CDR3 protein: CASSPGTAYEQYF
CDR3 DNA: TGCGCCAGCAGCCCGGGAACCGCCTACGAGCAGTACTTC
J gene: TRBJ2-7
V gene: TRBV10-1
clone size: NA
D gene: NA

CDR3 protein: CASSVPQGAGNTIYF
CDR3 DNA: TGTGCCAGCAGCGTTCCCCAGGGGGCTGGAAACACCATATATTTT
J gene: TRBJ1-3
V gene: TRBV3-1/TRBV3-2
clone size: NA
D gene: TRBD1